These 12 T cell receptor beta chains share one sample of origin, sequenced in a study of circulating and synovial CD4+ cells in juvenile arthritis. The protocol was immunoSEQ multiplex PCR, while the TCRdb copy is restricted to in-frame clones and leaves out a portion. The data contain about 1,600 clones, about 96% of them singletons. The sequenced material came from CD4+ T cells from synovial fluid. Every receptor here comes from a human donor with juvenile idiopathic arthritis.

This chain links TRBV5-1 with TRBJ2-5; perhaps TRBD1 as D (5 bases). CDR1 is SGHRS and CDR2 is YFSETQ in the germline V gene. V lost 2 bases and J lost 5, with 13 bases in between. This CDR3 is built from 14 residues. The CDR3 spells CASSFRQGAETQYF. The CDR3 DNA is TGCGCCAGCAGCTTTAGGCAGGGCGCGGAGACCCAGTACTTC.

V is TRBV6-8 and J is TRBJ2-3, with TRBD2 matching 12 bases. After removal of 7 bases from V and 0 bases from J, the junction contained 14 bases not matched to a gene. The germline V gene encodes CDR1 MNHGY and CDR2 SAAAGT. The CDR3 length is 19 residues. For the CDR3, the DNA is TGTGCCAGCACGGGGAGCCTAGCGGGAGGGAGGACTAGCACAGATACGCAGTATTTT. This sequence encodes CASTGSLAGGRTSTDTQYF.

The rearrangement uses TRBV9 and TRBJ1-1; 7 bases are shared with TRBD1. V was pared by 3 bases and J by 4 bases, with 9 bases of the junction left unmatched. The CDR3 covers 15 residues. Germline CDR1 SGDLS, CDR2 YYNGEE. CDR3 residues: CASSALSAGGTEAFF. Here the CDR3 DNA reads TGTGCCAGCAGCGCACTCTCGGCAGGGGGCACTGAAGCTTTCTTT.

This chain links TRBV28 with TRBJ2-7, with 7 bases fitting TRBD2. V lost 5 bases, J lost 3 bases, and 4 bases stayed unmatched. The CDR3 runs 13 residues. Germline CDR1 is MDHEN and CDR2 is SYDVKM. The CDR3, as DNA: TGTGCCAGCAGTGGAACTAGCGACTACGAGCAGTACTTC. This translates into CASSGTSDYEQYF.

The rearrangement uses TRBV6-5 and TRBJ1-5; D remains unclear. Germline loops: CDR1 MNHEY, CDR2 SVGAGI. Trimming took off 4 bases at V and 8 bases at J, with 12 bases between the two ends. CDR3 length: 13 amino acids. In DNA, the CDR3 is TGTGCCAGCAGTTTGGTGAGCGACGAGCCCCAGCATTTT. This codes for CASSLVSDEPQHF.

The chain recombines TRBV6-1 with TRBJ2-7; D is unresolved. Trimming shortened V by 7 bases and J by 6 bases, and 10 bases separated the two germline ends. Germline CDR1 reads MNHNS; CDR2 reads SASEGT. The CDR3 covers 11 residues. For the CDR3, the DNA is TGTGCCAGCAACACAGCCTCCGAGCAGTACTTC. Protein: CASNTASEQYF.

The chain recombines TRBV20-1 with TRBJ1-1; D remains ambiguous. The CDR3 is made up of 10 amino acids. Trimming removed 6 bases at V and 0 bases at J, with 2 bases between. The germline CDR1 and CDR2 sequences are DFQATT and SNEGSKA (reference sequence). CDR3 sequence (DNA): TGCAGTGCCATGAACACTGAAGCTTTCTTT. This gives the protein CSAMNTEAFF.

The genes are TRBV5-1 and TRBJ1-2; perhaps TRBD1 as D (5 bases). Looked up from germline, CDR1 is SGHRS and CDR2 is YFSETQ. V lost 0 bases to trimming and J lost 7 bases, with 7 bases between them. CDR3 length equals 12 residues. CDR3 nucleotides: TGCGCCAGCAGCTTGGAGGGGTCTGGCTACACCTTC. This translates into CASSLEGSGYTF.

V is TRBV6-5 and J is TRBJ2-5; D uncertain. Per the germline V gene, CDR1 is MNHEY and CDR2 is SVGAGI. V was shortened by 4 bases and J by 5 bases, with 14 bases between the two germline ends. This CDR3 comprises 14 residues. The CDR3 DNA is TGTGCCAGCAGTTCGTCGGGTCTACTGGAGACCCAGTACTTC. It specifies CASSSSGLLETQYF.

CDR3 region: CASSATRHSGNTIYF. Here the CDR3 DNA reads TGTGCCAGCAGCGCTACTAGACACTCTGGAAACACCATATATTTT. The J gene is TRBJ1-3, the V gene TRBV6-1; D gene unclear. V lost 6 bases and J 0 bases, leaving 12 bases between the germline ends. CDR1 MNHNS and CDR2 SASEGT come from the germline V gene. CDR3 length: 15 amino acids.

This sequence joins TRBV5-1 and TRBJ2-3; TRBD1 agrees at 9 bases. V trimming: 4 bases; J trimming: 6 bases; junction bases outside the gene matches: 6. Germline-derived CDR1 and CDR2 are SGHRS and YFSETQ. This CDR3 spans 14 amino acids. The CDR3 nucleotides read TGCGCCAGCAGCCCCGGACAGGGGAGGGATACGCAGTATTTT. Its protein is CASSPGQGRDTQYF.

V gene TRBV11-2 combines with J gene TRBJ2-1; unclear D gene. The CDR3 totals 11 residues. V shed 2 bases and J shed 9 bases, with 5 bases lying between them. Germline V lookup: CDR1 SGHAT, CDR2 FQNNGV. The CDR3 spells CASSLIREQFF. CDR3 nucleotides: TGTGCCAGCAGCTTAATTCGTGAGCAGTTCTTC.